These T cell receptor beta chains were read from a single sample in a study of blood T cells in healthy people across ages. TCRdb processed the 5' RACE reads anew with MiXCR; each CDR3 protein has one entry. There are about 730,000 distinct CDR3 sequences in the sample; roughly 41% occur only once, and approximately 22% lies in the top ten. Sequenced material: blood. The receptors originated from a woman aged 60-75 years in good health. CDR3s include the opening cysteine and the closing phenylalanine or tryptophan. Each record gives: D gene, J gene, clone size, V gene, CDR3 protein, CDR3 DNA. A D gene is named only where the DNA matches it firmly. Only some rows state a clone size, as once, few, many or a class for expanded clones.

D gene: TRBD2; J gene: TRBJ2-7; clone size: NA; V gene: TRBV25-1; CDR3 protein: CASRSAGEGYEQYF; CDR3 DNA: TGTGCCAGCAGGTCCGCGGGGGAGGGTTACGAGCAGTACTTC
D gene: NA; J gene: TRBJ2-7; clone size: many; V gene: TRBV7-2; CDR3 protein: CASRQDMYEQYF; CDR3 DNA: TGTGCCAGCAGACAGGACATGTACGAGCAGTACTTC
D gene: NA; J gene: TRBJ2-1; clone size: few; V gene: TRBV5-1; CDR3 protein: CASSGGQKDSYNEQFF; CDR3 DNA: TGCGCCAGCAGCGGCGGACAGAAGGACTCCTACAATGAGCAGTTCTTC
D gene: NA; J gene: TRBJ2-4; clone size: few; V gene: TRBV7-9; CDR3 protein: CASSLAKQGNPAKNIQYF; CDR3 DNA: TGTGCCAGCAGCTTAGCGAAGCAAGGTAACCCAGCCAAAAACATTCAGTACTTC
D gene: NA; J gene: TRBJ2-1; clone size: NA; V gene: TRBV27; CDR3 protein: CASSTSPSYNEQFF; CDR3 DNA: TGTGCCAGCAGTACCTCACCCTCCTACAATGAGCAGTTCTTC
D gene: TRBD2; J gene: TRBJ2-1; clone size: NA; V gene: TRBV4-1; CDR3 protein: CASSQETPGLGKYNEQFF; CDR3 DNA: TGCGCCAGCAGCCAGGAGACGCCGGGACTAGGGAAATACAATGAGCAGTTCTTC
D gene: NA; J gene: TRBJ2-6; clone size: few; V gene: TRBV12-3/TRBV12-4; CDR3 protein: CASRGDYGANVLTF; CDR3 DNA: TGTGCCAGCAGGGGGGATTATGGGGCCAACGTCCTGACTTTC
D gene: NA; J gene: TRBJ1-4; clone size: NA; V gene: TRBV10-2; CDR3 protein: CASSGGDGSEKLFF; CDR3 DNA: TGCGCCAGCAGTGGAGGGGATGGGAGCGAAAAACTGTTTTTT
D gene: TRBD2; J gene: TRBJ2-7; clone size: NA; V gene: TRBV10-3; CDR3 protein: CAISGGPGLESHNEQYF; CDR3 DNA: TGTGCCATCAGTGGAGGCCCGGGACTAGAAAGTCACAATGAGCAGTACTTC
D gene: NA; J gene: TRBJ2-4; clone size: NA; V gene: TRBV3-1; CDR3 protein: CASSQESVWRGPLKGKNIQYF; CDR3 DNA: TGTGCCAGCAGCCAAGAATCGGTCTGGCGGGGGCCCCTTAAGGGCAAAAACATTCAGTACTTC
D gene: TRBD2; J gene: TRBJ2-1; clone size: NA; V gene: TRBV7-2; CDR3 protein: CASSLWAGDLSYNEQFF; CDR3 DNA: TGTGCCAGCAGCTTATGGGCGGGAGACCTCTCCTACAATGAGCAGTTCTTC
D gene: NA; J gene: TRBJ2-4; clone size: NA; V gene: TRBV25-1; CDR3 protein: CASSATGGGVNIQYF; CDR3 DNA: TGTGCCAGCAGTGCCACAGGGGGAGGGGTCAACATTCAGTACTTC
D gene: NA; J gene: TRBJ2-1; clone size: many; V gene: TRBV29-1; CDR3 protein: CSARGVEQFF; CDR3 DNA: TGCAGCGCCAGGGGGGTTGAGCAGTTCTTC
D gene: NA; J gene: TRBJ1-2; clone size: NA; V gene: TRBV6-5; CDR3 protein: CASSYGVGDGYTF; CDR3 DNA: TGTGCCAGCAGTTATGGGGTTGGGGACGGCTACACCTTC
D gene: NA; J gene: TRBJ2-5; clone size: few; V gene: TRBV6-2/TRBV6-3; CDR3 protein: CASSGVLGGNEQYF; CDR3 DNA: TGTGCCAGCAGTGGAGTACTTGGGGGCAATGAGCAGTACTTC
D gene: TRBD1; J gene: TRBJ2-7; clone size: NA; V gene: TRBV20-1; CDR3 protein: CSARGDREYEQYF; CDR3 DNA: TGCAGTGCTAGAGGGGACAGGGAGTACGAGCAGTACTTC
D gene: NA; J gene: TRBJ2-1; clone size: few; V gene: TRBV18; CDR3 protein: CASSLPGRPNEQFF; CDR3 DNA: TGTGCCAGCTCACTACCGGGACGTCCCAATGAGCAGTTCTTC
D gene: TRBD2; J gene: TRBJ2-1; clone size: NA; V gene: TRBV4-2; CDR3 protein: CASSLSAGEQFF; CDR3 DNA: TGTGCCAGCAGCCTTTCAGCGGGAGAACAGTTCTTC
D gene: NA; J gene: TRBJ2-3; clone size: NA; V gene: TRBV19; CDR3 protein: CASTRGLETDTQYF; CDR3 DNA: TGTGCCAGTACTAGAGGGCTAGAGACAGATACGCAGTATTTT
D gene: TRBD1; J gene: TRBJ1-1; clone size: NA; V gene: TRBV20-1; CDR3 protein: CSATQDRGNTEAFF; CDR3 DNA: TGCAGTGCTACCCAGGACAGGGGAAACACTGAAGCTTTCTTT
D gene: NA; J gene: TRBJ1-2; clone size: NA; V gene: TRBV6-2/TRBV6-3; CDR3 protein: CASSDSTRGGYTF; CDR3 DNA: TGTGCCAGCAGTGACTCGACCAGGGGTGGCTACACCTTC
D gene: TRBD2; J gene: TRBJ2-7; clone size: NA; V gene: TRBV6-2/TRBV6-3; CDR3 protein: CASTWGGSYKEQYF; CDR3 DNA: TGTGCCAGCACCTGGGGGGGTTCCTACAAGGAGCAGTACTTC
D gene: NA; J gene: TRBJ2-1; clone size: many; V gene: TRBV7-2; CDR3 protein: CASSLDLNNEQFF; CDR3 DNA: TGTGCCAGCAGCTTAGACTTAAACAATGAGCAGTTCTTC
D gene: NA; J gene: TRBJ2-5; clone size: NA; V gene: TRBV7-6; CDR3 protein: CASSLDTSELRDEQYF; CDR3 DNA: TGTGCCAGCAGCTTAGATACTTCGGAGCTTAGGGATGAGCAGTACTTC
D gene: TRBD1; J gene: TRBJ2-7; clone size: NA; V gene: TRBV12-3/TRBV12-4; CDR3 protein: CASSNGQGGLYEQYF; CDR3 DNA: TGTGCCAGCAGTAACGGACAGGGTGGCCTATACGAGCAGTACTTC
D gene: TRBD1; J gene: TRBJ1-5; clone size: NA; V gene: TRBV27; CDR3 protein: CASSPGQGAILGQPQHF; CDR3 DNA: TGTGCCAGCAGTCCGGGACAGGGGGCTATTTTAGGTCAGCCCCAGCATTTT
D gene: TRBD2; J gene: TRBJ2-3; clone size: few; V gene: TRBV18; CDR3 protein: CASSSLAGVGTDTQYF; CDR3 DNA: TGTGCCAGCTCATCCCTAGCGGGGGTTGGAACAGATACGCAGTATTTT
D gene: NA; J gene: TRBJ2-2; clone size: NA; V gene: TRBV29-1; CDR3 protein: CSVDRGGTGELFF; CDR3 DNA: TGCAGCGTTGACAGGGGAGGGACCGGGGAGCTGTTTTTT
D gene: TRBD2; J gene: TRBJ2-1; clone size: NA; V gene: TRBV12-5; CDR3 protein: CASGFGTSVPNEQFF; CDR3 DNA: TGTGCTAGTGGCTTTGGGACTAGCGTACCCAATGAGCAGTTCTTC
D gene: NA; J gene: TRBJ2-3; clone size: NA; V gene: TRBV21-1; CDR3 protein: CASTWTGTDTQYF; CDR3 DNA: TGTGCCAGCACCTGGACAGGGACAGATACGCAGTATTTT
D gene: NA; J gene: TRBJ1-1; clone size: NA; V gene: TRBV4-1; CDR3 protein: CASSQESLNTEAFF; CDR3 DNA: TGCGCCAGCAGCCAAGAAAGTCTGAACACTGAAGCTTTCTTT